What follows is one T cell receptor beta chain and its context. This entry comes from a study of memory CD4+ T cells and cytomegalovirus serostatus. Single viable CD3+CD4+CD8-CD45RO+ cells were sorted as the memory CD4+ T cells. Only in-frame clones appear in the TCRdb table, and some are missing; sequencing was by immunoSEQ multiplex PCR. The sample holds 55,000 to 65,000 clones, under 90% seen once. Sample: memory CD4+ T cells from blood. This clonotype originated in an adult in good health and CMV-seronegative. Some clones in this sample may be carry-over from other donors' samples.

The CDR3 region has the DNA TGTGCCAGCAGCTTAGGGGGACTAGCCGAGACCCAGTACTTC. This codes for CASSLGGLAETQYF. The J gene is TRBJ2-5, the V gene TRBV11-1; 9 positions agree with TRBD2. V dropped 1 base and J dropped 5; count of bases not matched to a gene: 2. In germline, CDR1 is SGHAT, CDR2 FQDESV (reference sequence). The CDR3 is 14 amino acids.